The source of this T cell receptor beta chain is a study of T cell repertoires in cytomegalovirus infection. Looking at the study overall: Public TCR beta signatures provided an indication of both CMV infection and a matching HLA type. General study points: HLA-C-restricted CMV-specific TCR beta clonotypes were dominant in the ex vivo response. Individuals carrying CMV plus the relevant HLA were identified by cumulative frequency of public TCR beta families.

The CDR3 totals 15 residues. V dropped 5 bases and J dropped 2 bases, with 19 bases sitting between them. Germline V gene sequence: CDR1 DFQATT, CDR2 SNEGSKA (reference sequence). This clonotype was detected only a few times. The antigen is not known. TCRdb used MiXCR to reprocess the reads, holding one entry per CDR3 protein. The sample has 230,000 or so distinct CDR3 sequences; approximately 17% are singletons. The sequence derives from a human donor in good health (CMV status not recorded). Some clones in this sample may be carry-over from other donors' samples. The rearrangement links TRBV20-1 to TRBJ2-7; D might be TRBD2 (5 bases). Input material: CD8+ T cells from PBMCs. In nucleotides, the CDR3 is TGCAGTGCTGCGACTTACGGGAACGGTACCTACGAGCAGTACTTC. Its translation is CSAATYGNGTYEQYF.